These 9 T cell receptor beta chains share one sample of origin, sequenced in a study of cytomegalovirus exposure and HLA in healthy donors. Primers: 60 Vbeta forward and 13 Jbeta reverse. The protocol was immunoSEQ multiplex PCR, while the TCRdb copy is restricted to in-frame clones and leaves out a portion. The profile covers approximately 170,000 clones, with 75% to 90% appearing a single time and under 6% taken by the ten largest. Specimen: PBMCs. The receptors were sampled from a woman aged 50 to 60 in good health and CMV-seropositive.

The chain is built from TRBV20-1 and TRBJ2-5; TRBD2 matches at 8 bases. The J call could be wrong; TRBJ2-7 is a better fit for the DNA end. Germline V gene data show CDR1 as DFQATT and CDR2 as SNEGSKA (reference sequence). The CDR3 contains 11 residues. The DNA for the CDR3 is TGCAGTGCTGGGACTAGTAACGAGCAGTACTTC. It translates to CSAGTSNEQYF.

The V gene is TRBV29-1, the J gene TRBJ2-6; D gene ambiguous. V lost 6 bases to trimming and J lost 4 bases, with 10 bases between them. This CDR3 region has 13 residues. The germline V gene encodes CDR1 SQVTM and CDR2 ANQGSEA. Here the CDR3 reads CSVSNSGANVLTF. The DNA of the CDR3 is TGCAGCGTCTCAAACTCCGGGGCCAACGTCCTGACTTTC.

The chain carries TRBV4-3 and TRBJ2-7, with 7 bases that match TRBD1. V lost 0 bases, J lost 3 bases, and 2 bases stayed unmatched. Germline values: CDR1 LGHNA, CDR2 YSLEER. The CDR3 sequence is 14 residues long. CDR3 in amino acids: CASSQDRGHYEQYF. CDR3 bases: TGCGCCAGCAGCCAAGATAGGGGGCACTACGAGCAGTACTTC.

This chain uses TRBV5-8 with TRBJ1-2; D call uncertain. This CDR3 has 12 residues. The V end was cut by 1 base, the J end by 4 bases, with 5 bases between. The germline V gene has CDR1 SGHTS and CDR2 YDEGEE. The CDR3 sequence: CASSLSGYGYTF. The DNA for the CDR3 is TGTGCCAGCAGCTTGTCGGGCTATGGCTACACCTTC.

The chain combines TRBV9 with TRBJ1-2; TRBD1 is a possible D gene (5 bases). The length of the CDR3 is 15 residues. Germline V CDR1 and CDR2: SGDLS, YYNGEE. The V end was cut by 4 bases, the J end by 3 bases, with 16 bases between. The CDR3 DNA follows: TGTGCCAGCAGCTTCAGGGCGGCGGGGGACTATGGCTACACCTTC. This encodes CASSFRAAGDYGYTF.

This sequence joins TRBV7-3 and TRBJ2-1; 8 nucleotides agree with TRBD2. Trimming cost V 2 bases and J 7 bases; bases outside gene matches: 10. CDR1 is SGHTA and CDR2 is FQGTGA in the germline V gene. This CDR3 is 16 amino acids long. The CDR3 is CASSLFPGGPGNEQFF. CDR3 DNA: TGTGCCAGCAGCTTATTTCCGGGGGGGCCGGGAAATGAGCAGTTCTTC.

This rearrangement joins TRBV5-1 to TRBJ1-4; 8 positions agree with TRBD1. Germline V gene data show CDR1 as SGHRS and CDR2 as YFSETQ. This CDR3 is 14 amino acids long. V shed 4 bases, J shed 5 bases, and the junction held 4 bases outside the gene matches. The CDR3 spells CASSRGQENEKLFF. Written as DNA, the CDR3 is TGCGCCAGCAGCCGGGGACAGGAAAATGAAAAACTGTTTTTT.

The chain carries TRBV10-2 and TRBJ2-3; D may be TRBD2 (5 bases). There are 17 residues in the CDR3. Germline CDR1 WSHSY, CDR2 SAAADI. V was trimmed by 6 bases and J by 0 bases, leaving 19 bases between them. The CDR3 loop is CASRQAFDGMSTDTQYF. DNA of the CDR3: TGCGCCAGCAGGCAAGCTTTTGACGGGATGAGCACAGATACGCAGTATTTT.

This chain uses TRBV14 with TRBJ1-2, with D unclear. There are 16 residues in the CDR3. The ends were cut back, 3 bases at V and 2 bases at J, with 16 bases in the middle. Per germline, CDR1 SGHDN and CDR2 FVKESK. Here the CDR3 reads CASSHTIRDTNYGYTF. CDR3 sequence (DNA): TGTGCCAGCAGCCACACCATTAGAGACACCAACTATGGCTACACCTTC. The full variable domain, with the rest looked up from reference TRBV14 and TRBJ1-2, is EAGVTQFPSHSVIEKGQTVTLRCDPISGHDNLYWYRRVMGKEIKFLLHFVKESKQDESGMPNNRFLAERTGGTYSTLKVQPAELEDSGVYFCASSHTIRDTNYGYTFGSGTRLTVV.